What follows are 31 T cell receptor beta chains derived from one specimen sequenced in a study of blood T cell repertoires in COVID-19. Measured with immunoSEQ multiplex PCR; TCRdb has only the in-frame clones, and not every one. The sample comprises approximately 670,000 clones, just under 90% of which are singletons, and roughly 0.25% rests with the top ten. Sequencing was performed on peripheral blood. The source is a woman aged 18-29 years with acute or convalescent COVID-19.

The chain is built from TRBV3-1 (or the pseudogene TRBV3-2) and TRBJ1-2; tentatively, D is TRBD1 (5 bases). Trimming took off 4 bases at V and 2 bases at J, with 11 bases between the two ends. The germline gives CDR1 LGHDT, CDR2 YNNKEL (reference sequence). The CDR3 consists of 14 residues. CDR3 protein: CASSRPGGNYGYTF. The CDR3 DNA reads TGTGCCAGCAGCCGACCGGGGGGGAACTATGGCTACACCTTC.

The chain combines TRBV19 with TRBJ1-5; D possibly corresponds to TRBD1 (5 bases). Germline values: CDR1 LNHDA, CDR2 SQIVND (reference sequence). The CDR3 has 14 residues. Deletions cut 1 base from V and 6 bases from J, with 10 bases between. DNA for the CDR3: TGTGCCAGTAGTATAGTCGGCGGGACTCAGCCCCAGCATTTT. Translating it yields CASSIVGGTQPQHF.

The rearrangement joins TRBV5-4 to TRBJ2-5; 7 bases are a match to TRBD2. The V gene's germline CDR1 is SGHNT and CDR2 YYREEE (reference sequence). This CDR3 spans 14 amino acids. J was trimmed by 3 bases and V by 2 bases; bases with no gene match: 4. The CDR3 spells CASSFGLVEETQYF. In nucleotides, the CDR3 is TGTGCCAGCAGCTTTGGACTAGTAGAAGAGACCCAGTACTTC.

This chain connects TRBV5-1 to TRBJ2-3; 8 bases align to TRBD2. CDR3 length: 14 amino acids. CDR1 and CDR2 (germline): SGHRS, YFSETQ. V lost 0 bases and J lost 4; bases outside the gene matches: 1. For the CDR3, the DNA is TGCGCCAGCAGCTTGGTACTAGCGGCAGATACGCAGTATTTT. Its translation: CASSLVLAADTQYF. Full variable domain (outside the CDR3, taken from reference TRBV5-1 and TRBJ2-3): KAGVTQTPRYLIKTRGQQVTLSCSPISGHRSVSWYQQTPGQGLQFLFEYFSETQRNKGNFPGRFSGRQFSNSRSEMNVSTLELGDSALYLCASSLVLAADTQYFGPGTRLTVL.

This clone was counted only a few times. The chain uses TRBV4-2 and TRBJ2-2; 10 nucleotides agree with TRBD1. Trimming removed 2 bases from V and 4 bases from J; junction bases left unmatched: 4. Per germline, CDR1 LGHNA and CDR2 YNFKEQ. CDR3 length equals 16 residues. The DNA of the CDR3 is TGTGCCAGCAGCCAAACGACAGGGGGCCGCACCGGGGAGCTGTTTTTT. This encodes CASSQTTGGRTGELFF.

This chain links TRBV2 with TRBJ1-2; the D gene is possibly TRBD1 (6 bases). This CDR3 has 12 amino acids. CDR1 is SNHLY, CDR2 FYNNEI, per germline. The V gene lost 10 bases and the J gene lost 10 bases, with 19 bases spanning the gap. The CDR3 sequence is CATLPGQTAYTF. CDR3 sequence (DNA): TGTGCCACTCTCCCGGGACAAACCGCCTACACCTTC.

The rearrangement uses TRBV9 and TRBJ1-2, with TRBD1 as a possible D gene (6 bases). CDR1 and CDR2 from the germline V gene are SGDLS and YYNGEE. CDR3 length equals 14 residues. V was clipped by 7 bases and J by 0 bases, with 13 bases between them. This CDR3 is CASGTGRANYGYTF. The CDR3 coding sequence is TGTGCCAGCGGAACAGGGCGAGCTAACTATGGCTACACCTTC.

This chain joins TRBV25-1 and TRBJ1-3, with D unresolved. Germline V gene data show CDR1 as MGHDK and CDR2 as SYGVNS. The V end lost 5 bases, the J end lost 0 bases, and 11 bases lay between the germline ends. The CDR3 runs to 15 residues. CDR3 nucleotides: TGTGCCAGCAGTAAAGCCCGTCCCTCTGGAAACACCATATATTTT. Amino acid sequence: CASSKARPSGNTIYF.

The chain couples TRBV6-5 to TRBJ2-3, with D unresolved. The CDR3 covers 14 residues. V was clipped by 0 bases and J by 6 bases, with 10 bases between them. CDR1 and CDR2 from the germline V gene are MNHEY and SVGAGI. The CDR3 bases are TGTGCCAGCAGTTACTCTTCCGCGGCCGATACGCAGTATTTT. Translating gives CASSYSSAADTQYF.

V is TRBV5-1 and J is TRBJ2-2; a possible D gene is TRBD1 (6 bases). The germline V gene has CDR1 SGHRS and CDR2 YFSETQ. Trimming removed 0 bases from V and 2 bases from J, with 11 bases in between. CDR3 length: 16 amino acids. The CDR3 region has the DNA TGCGCCAGCAGCTTGGCCCAGGACAGAAACACCGGGGAGCTGTTTTTT. It is translated as CASSLAQDRNTGELFF.

The chain uses TRBV7-9 and TRBJ1-2; 7 positions agree with TRBD1. The CDR3 consists of 12 residues. The V gene's germline CDR1 is SEHNR and CDR2 FQNEAQ (reference sequence). The V gene end was trimmed by 6 bases and the J gene end by 5 bases; junction bases not matched to a gene: 3. CDR3 amino acids: CASSRDRYGYTF. CDR3 sequence (DNA): TGTGCCAGCAGTCGGGACAGATATGGCTACACCTTC.

The V call is TRBV19, the J call TRBJ1-6; TRBD1 agrees at 7 bases. Per the germline V gene, CDR1 is LNHDA and CDR2 is SQIVND (reference sequence). CDR3 length equals 18 residues. The V and J ends lost 3 bases and 1 base, in that order; junction bases with no gene match: 9. The CDR3 region is CASSMELGTESYNSPLHF. The CDR3 bases are TGTGCCAGTAGTATGGAATTAGGGACAGAGTCCTATAATTCACCCCTCCACTTT.

This sequence joins TRBV24-1 and TRBJ1-3, with D perhaps TRBD1 (6 bases). CDR3 length: 12 amino acids. Germline V gives CDR1 KGHDR, CDR2 SFDVKD. Trimming cost V 9 bases and J 9 bases, with 14 bases left between them. Written as DNA, the CDR3 is TGTGCCACCCAGGGGAGGGAGTCCACCATATATTTT. This translates into CATQGRESTIYF.

This clone was picked up one time. The rearrangement uses TRBV29-1 and TRBJ1-1, with D possibly matching TRBD1 (6 bases). Germline V CDR1 and CDR2: SQVTM, ANQGSEA. Between the trimmed V and J ends, which lost 2 bases and 5 bases, there was a span of 15 bases. This CDR3 has 14 residues. This CDR3 reads CSVEWPGQATEAFF. CDR3 DNA: TGCAGCGTTGAATGGCCGGGACAAGCAACTGAAGCTTTCTTT. Full variable domain (missing parts from reference TRBV29-1 and TRBJ1-1): SAVISQKPSRDICQRGTSLTIQCQVDSQVTMMFWYRQQPGQSLTLIATANQGSEATYESGFVIDKFPISRPNLTFSTLTVSNMSPEDSSIYLCSVEWPGQATEAFFGQGTRLTVV.

The chain links TRBV24-1 to TRBJ2-7; TRBD1 aligns across 12 bases. The junction had 6 bases not matched to a gene; V was cut back by 3 bases and J by 4 bases. This CDR3 has 16 residues. Germline V gives CDR1 KGHDR, CDR2 SFDVKD. CDR3 sequence: CATSDTGTGGEYEQYF. In DNA, the CDR3 is TGTGCCACCAGTGATACTGGGACAGGGGGCGAATACGAGCAGTACTTC.

This clone was found once. This chain links TRBV5-6 with TRBJ1-3; tentative D call: TRBD1 (6 bases). The CDR3 has 13 residues. Germline CDR1 and CDR2: SGHDT and YYEEEE. V was clipped by 4 bases and J by 4 bases, with 9 bases between them. CDR3 loop: CASSSDRGNTIYF. CDR3 nucleotide sequence: TGTGCCAGCAGCAGTGACAGGGGAAACACCATATATTTT.

The V call is TRBV30, the J call TRBJ2-7, with 10 bases aligning to TRBD2. The CDR3 is made up of 17 amino acids. CDR1 and CDR2 from the germline V gene are GTSNPN and SVGIG (reference sequence). Trimming at V came to 0 bases and at J to 3 bases, leaving 11 bases not matched to a gene. CDR3 amino acids: CAWSVHHLAGVNYEQYF. For the CDR3, the DNA is TGTGCCTGGAGTGTCCACCATCTAGCGGGGGTGAACTACGAGCAGTACTTC.

The chain carries TRBV11-2 and TRBJ1-1, with D maybe TRBD1 (6 bases). There are 18 residues in the CDR3. The germline V gene has CDR1 SGHAT and CDR2 FQNNGV. V lost 5 bases, J lost 4 bases, and 26 bases lay in between. The CDR3 DNA reads as TGTGCCAGCAGCCCCTGGGCCGGGAGGGGGTTCGAGGGCACTGAAGCTTTCTTT. Translating it yields CASSPWAGRGFEGTEAFF. The whole variable domain, filled in from reference TRBV11-2 and TRBJ1-1, reads EAGVAQSPRYKIIEKRQSVAFWCNPISGHATLYWYQQILGQGPKLLIQFQNNGVVDDSQLPKDRFSAERLKGVDSTLKIQPAKLEDSAVYLCASSPWAGRGFEGTEAFFGQGTRLTVV.

The chain couples TRBV7-9 to TRBJ1-3, with unresolved D. Trimming took 4 bases from V and 2 from J, leaving 12 bases between them. CDR1 and CDR2 from the germline V gene are SEHNR and FQNEAQ (reference sequence). The CDR3 contains 15 residues. CDR3: CASSSLSLTGNTIYF. In DNA, the CDR3 is TGTGCCAGCAGCTCTCTCAGTCTTACTGGAAACACCATATATTTT.

The chain joins TRBV6-1 to TRBJ1-2; D is perhaps TRBD1 (5 bases). This CDR3 has 14 residues. The germline V gene encodes CDR1 MNHNS and CDR2 SASEGT. Trimming cost V 1 base and J 4 bases, with 10 bases left between them. CDR3 nucleotide sequence: TGTGCCAGCAGTGAAGACCAGGGCCTCTATGGCTACACCTTC. As protein: CASSEDQGLYGYTF.

This sequence joins TRBV7-3 and TRBJ1-1; 11 nucleotides line up with TRBD1. Germline-derived CDR1 and CDR2 are SGHTA and FQGTGA. The CDR3 length is 13 residues. V trimming: 5 bases; J trimming: 6 bases; junction bases outside the gene matches: 2. The CDR3 region is CASSRDRGAEAFF. As DNA, the CDR3 is TGTGCCAGCAGCCGGGACAGGGGGGCTGAAGCTTTCTTT.

Regarding this clone: Distinct nucleotide sequences in the sample also encode this CDR3. This sequence joins TRBV9 and TRBJ2-2, with unresolved D. This CDR3 is 13 amino acids long. The germline CDR1 and CDR2 sequences are SGDLS and YYNGEE. The germline V and J ends were trimmed by 0 bases and 4 bases, with 4 bases remaining between them. CDR3 loop: CASSVGSTGELFF. The CDR3 nucleotides read TGTGCCAGCAGCGTAGGCAGCACCGGGGAGCTGTTTTTT.

The J gene is TRBJ1-1, the V gene TRBV6-5; 7 bases line up with TRBD1. J gave up 4 bases and V 6 bases, and 5 bases lay outside the gene matches. Germline lookup yields CDR1 MNHEY and CDR2 SVGAGI. CDR3 size: 13 residues. The CDR3 here is CASSSYRGTEAFF. CDR3 DNA: TGTGCCAGCAGCTCCTACAGGGGCACTGAAGCTTTCTTT.

CDR3 residues: CASSPRREGSEQFF. DNA of the CDR3: TGTGCCAGCAGCCCGAGGAGGGAGGGGAGTGAGCAGTTCTTC. V is TRBV11-3 and J is TRBJ2-1; the match to TRBD2 covers 7 bases. Germline V lookup: CDR1 SGHNT, CDR2 YENEEA. This CDR3 spans 14 amino acids. With V trimmed by 5 bases and J by 9 bases, 10 bases remained unmatched. Drawing the rest from reference TRBV11-3 and TRBJ2-1, the complete variable domain is EAGVVQSPRYKIIEKKQPVAFWCNPISGHNTLYWYLQNLGQGPELLIRYENEEAVDDSQLPKDRFSAERLKGVDSTLKIQPAELGDSAVYLCASSPRREGSEQFFGPGTRLTVL.

The chain couples TRBV3-1 (or the pseudogene TRBV3-2) to TRBJ2-7; D not certain. This CDR3 has 15 residues. Per germline, CDR1 LGHDT and CDR2 YNNKEL (reference sequence). V was trimmed by 0 bases and J by 2 bases, leaving 11 bases between them. CDR3 bases: TGTGCCAGCAGCCAAGATGCCTACGGTACCTACGAGCAGTACTTC. Translating gives CASSQDAYGTYEQYF.

The genes are TRBV6-1 and TRBJ2-5, with 10 bases lining up with TRBD2. Germline loops: CDR1 MNHNS, CDR2 SASEGT. CDR3 length: 16 amino acids. Unmatched junction bases numbered 10, after V lost 4 bases and J lost 5 bases. The CDR3 region has the DNA TGTGCCAGCAGTGCCTCCTCGAGCGGGGGGGCCGAGACCCAGTACTTC. Amino acids: CASSASSSGGAETQYF.

The chain uses TRBV29-1 and TRBJ2-1; the match to TRBD1 covers 11 bases. The CDR3 length is 13 residues. With 6 bases clipped from V and 6 bases from J, the junction kept 4 bases outside the gene matches. Germline V lookup: CDR1 SQVTM, CDR2 ANQGSEA. DNA of the CDR3: TGCAGCGTCCCCGGGACAGGGGGCAATGAGCAGTTCTTC. Residues: CSVPGTGGNEQFF.

A word on this clone: Additional DNA sequences in this sample encode the identical CDR3. The gene calls are TRBV6-5 and TRBJ2-7; D may be TRBD2 (6 bases). CDR1 and CDR2 (germline): MNHEY, SVGAGI. The CDR3 runs to 14 residues. V lost 2 bases and J 2 bases, leaving 10 bases between the germline ends. CDR3 sequence (DNA): TGTGCCAGCAGTTACGGGGGGAGTACCTACGAGCAGTACTTC. It yields the protein CASSYGGSTYEQYF.

The chain has TRBV5-4 and TRBJ2-3; D possibly corresponds to TRBD2 (5 bases). V lost 4 bases, J lost 3 bases, and 9 bases lay in between. From germline, CDR1 is SGHNT and CDR2 YYREEE (reference sequence). The CDR3 totals 13 residues. Here the CDR3 reads CASSRDPTDTQYF. The CDR3 DNA reads TGTGCCAGCAGCCGGGATCCTACAGATACGCAGTATTTT.

The V call is TRBV6-4, the J call TRBJ1-2; possibly TRBD1 for D (5 bases). The CDR3 has 14 amino acids. The germline CDR1 and CDR2 sequences are MRHNA and SNTAGT. V dropped 2 bases and J dropped 4 bases, with 11 bases sitting between them. The CDR3 coding sequence is TGTGCCAGCAGTGACACCCGACAGTCCTATGGCTACACCTTC. It specifies CASSDTRQSYGYTF.

The rearrangement uses TRBV6-4 and TRBJ1-2; TRBD1 agrees at 10 bases. The CDR3 length is 14 residues. Germline loops: CDR1 MRHNA, CDR2 SNTAGT. V lost 2 bases to trimming and J lost 4 bases; unmatched junction nucleotides: 1. CDR3 in DNA: TGTGCCAGCAGTGACGGGACAGGGGCCTATGGCTACACCTTC. Its translation: CASSDGTGAYGYTF.